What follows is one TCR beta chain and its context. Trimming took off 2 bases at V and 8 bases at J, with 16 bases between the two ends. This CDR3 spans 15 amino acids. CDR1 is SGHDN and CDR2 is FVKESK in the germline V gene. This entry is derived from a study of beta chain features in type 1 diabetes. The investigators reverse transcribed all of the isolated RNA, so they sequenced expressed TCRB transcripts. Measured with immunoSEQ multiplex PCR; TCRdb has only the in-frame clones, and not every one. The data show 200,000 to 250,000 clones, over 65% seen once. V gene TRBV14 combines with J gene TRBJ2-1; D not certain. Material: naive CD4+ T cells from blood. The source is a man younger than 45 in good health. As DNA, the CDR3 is TGTGCCAGCAGCCAATTTCGAATAGCTGGCGATGAGCAGTTCTTC. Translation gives CASSQFRIAGDEQFF.